The sequence of this TCR beta chain was determined in a study of monozygotic twins with inflammatory bowel disease. General observations from the study: Especially with disease activity, IBD patients had fewer clonotypes in common with others than healthy twins did.

The cDNA of both the TCRalpha and TCRbeta chains was subjected to two nested PCRs of about 15 and 9 cycles. TCRdb reprocessed the 5' RACE reads; each CDR3 protein has one entry and no DNA is given. This sample's table reports over 150,000 distinct CDR3 sequences. Of note for this clonotype: What it binds is not known.

Blood samples, whole and unsorted for T cells, yielded the isolated total RNA. In germline, CDR1 is SGHRS, CDR2 YFSETQ. The CDR3 has 15 amino acids. This TCR derives from a human donor with ulcerative colitis or Crohn's disease, or a healthy co-twin of an affected twin (not recorded which). The material sequenced was blood. The chain has TRBV5-1 and TRBJ1-2; TCRdb indicates TRBD1, and absent DNA this call remains unverified. The CDR3 sequence: CASSLASGGAHGYTF.